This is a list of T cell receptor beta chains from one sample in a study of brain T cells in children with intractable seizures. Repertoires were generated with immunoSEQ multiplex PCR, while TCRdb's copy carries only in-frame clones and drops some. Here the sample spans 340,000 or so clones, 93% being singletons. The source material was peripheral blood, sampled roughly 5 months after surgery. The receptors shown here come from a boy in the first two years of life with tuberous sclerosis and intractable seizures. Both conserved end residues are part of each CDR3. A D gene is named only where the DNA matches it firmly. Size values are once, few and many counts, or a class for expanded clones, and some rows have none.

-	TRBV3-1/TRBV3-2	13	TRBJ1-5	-	CASSQSGNQPQHF	TGTGCCAGCAGCCAAAGTGGCAATCAGCCCCAGCATTTT
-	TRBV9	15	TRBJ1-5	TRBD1	CASSEQGVGNQPQHF	TGTGCCAGCAGCGAGCAGGGGGTCGGGAATCAGCCCCAGCATTTT
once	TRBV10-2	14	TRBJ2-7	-	CASSERRLSYEQYF	TGCGCCAGCAGTGAGAGGCGTTTATCCTACGAGCAGTACTTC
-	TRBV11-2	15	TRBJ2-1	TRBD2	CASQAAGGFADEQFF	TGTGCCAGTCAGGCAGCGGGAGGATTTGCTGATGAGCAGTTCTTC
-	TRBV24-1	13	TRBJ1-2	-	CATSADRAGGYTF	TGTGCCACCAGTGCGGATAGGGCCGGAGGCTACACCTTC
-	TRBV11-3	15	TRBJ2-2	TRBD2	CASGTTSGRTGELFF	TGTGCCAGCGGAACTACTAGCGGGAGAACCGGGGAGCTGTTTTTT
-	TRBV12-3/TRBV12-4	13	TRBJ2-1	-	CASSLAHNHEQFF	TGTGCCAGCAGTTTAGCGCATAATCACGAGCAGTTCTTC
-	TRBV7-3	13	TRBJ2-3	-	CASSLDPPDTQYF	TGTGCCAGCAGCTTAGACCCTCCAGATACGCAGTATTTT
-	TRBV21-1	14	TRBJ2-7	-	CASSKDPCSYEQYF	TGTGCCAGCAGCAAAGATCCTTGTTCCTACGAGCAGTACTTC
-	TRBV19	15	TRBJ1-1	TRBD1	CASSRGDRLNTEAFF	TGTGCCAGTAGTAGGGGGGACAGGTTGAACACTGAAGCTTTCTTT
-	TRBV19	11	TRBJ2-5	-	CASSMSGTQYF	TGTGCCAGTAGTATGTCGGGAACCCAGTACTTC
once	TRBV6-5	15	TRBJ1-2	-	CASRPGPGGLYGYTF	TGTGCCAGCAGACCCGGGCCGGGGGGCCTCTATGGCTACACCTTC
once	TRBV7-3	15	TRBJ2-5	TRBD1	CASSSRGDRVETQYF	TGTGCCAGCAGCTCTAGGGGGGACAGGGTAGAGACCCAGTACTTC
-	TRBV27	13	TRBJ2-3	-	CASSGGGPDTQYF	TGTGCCAGCAGTGGCGGAGGCCCAGATACGCAGTATTTT
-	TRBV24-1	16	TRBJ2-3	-	CATSDSQGRVPDTQYF	TGTGCCACCAGTGATAGCCAGGGAAGGGTACCAGATACGCAGTATTTT
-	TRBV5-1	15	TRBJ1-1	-	CASSLDPRGSTEAFF	TGCGCCAGCAGCTTGGACCCGAGGGGTTCGACTGAAGCTTTCTTT
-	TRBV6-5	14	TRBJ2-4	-	CASSYGGIKNIQYF	TGTGCCAGCAGTTATGGGGGAATCAAAAACATTCAGTACTTC
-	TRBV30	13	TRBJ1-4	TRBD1	CAWNLQGAEKLFF	TGTGCCTGGAACTTGCAGGGGGCAGAAAAACTGTTTTTT
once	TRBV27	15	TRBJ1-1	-	CASSLSPDLNTEAFF	TGTGCCAGCAGTTTATCTCCGGACCTGAACACTGAAGCTTTCTTT
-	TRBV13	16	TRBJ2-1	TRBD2	CASSLGTSGRLDEQFF	TGTGCCAGCAGCTTAGGGACTAGCGGGAGATTGGATGAGCAGTTCTTC
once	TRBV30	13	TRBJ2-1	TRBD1	CACPGTGGNEQFF	TGTGCCTGTCCCGGGACAGGAGGCAATGAGCAGTTCTTC
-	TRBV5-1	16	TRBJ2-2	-	CASSLVSGGEHRGAVF	TGCGCCAGCAGCTTGGTCTCGGGCGGCGAACACCGGGGAGCTGTTTTT
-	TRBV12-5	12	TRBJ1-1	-	CASGQGNTEAFF	TGTGCTAGTGGACAGGGGAACACTGAAGCTTTCTTT
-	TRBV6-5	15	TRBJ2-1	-	CASSYEAGALNEQFF	TGTGCCAGCAGTTACGAGGCAGGGGCCCTGAATGAGCAGTTCTTC
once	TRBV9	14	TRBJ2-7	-	CASSADGDSYEQYF	TGTGCCAGCAGCGCGGACGGGGACTCCTACGAGCAGTACTTC
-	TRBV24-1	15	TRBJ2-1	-	CATSDLSPNYNEQFF	TGTGCCACCAGTGATTTGTCTCCCAACTACAATGAGCAGTTCTTC
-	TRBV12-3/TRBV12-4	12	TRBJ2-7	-	CASSDRDYEQYF	TGTGCCAGCAGTGATAGGGATTACGAGCAGTACTTC
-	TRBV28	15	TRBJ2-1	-	CASSLSPNQPNEQFF	TGTGCCAGCAGTCTATCCCCTAATCAGCCCAATGAGCAGTTCTTC
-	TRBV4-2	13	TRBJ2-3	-	CASSQVEGDTQYF	TGTGCCAGCAGCCAAGTGGAGGGAGATACGCAGTATTTT
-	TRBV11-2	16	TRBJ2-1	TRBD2	CASSVRTSGHYNEQFF	TGTGCCAGCAGCGTAAGGACTAGCGGACATTACAATGAGCAGTTCTTC
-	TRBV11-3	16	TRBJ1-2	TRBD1	CASSLNLRQGFNGYTF	TGTGCCAGCAGCTTAAACCTAAGACAGGGTTTCAATGGCTACACCTTC
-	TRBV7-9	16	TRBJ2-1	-	CASSPYWGSSLNEQFF	TGTGCCAGCAGCCCTTACTGGGGGTCTAGCCTTAATGAGCAGTTCTTC
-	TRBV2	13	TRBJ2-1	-	CAIFGSSYNEQFF	TGTGCCATCTTCGGTAGCTCCTACAATGAGCAGTTCTTC
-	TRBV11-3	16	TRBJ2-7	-	CASSSLNLSTSYEQYF	TGTGCCAGCAGCTCCCTGAACCTGTCAACCTCCTACGAGCAGTACTTC
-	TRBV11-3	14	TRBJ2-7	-	CASSLGLTRYEQYF	TGTGCCAGCAGCTTAGGGTTGACCCGATACGAGCAGTACTTC
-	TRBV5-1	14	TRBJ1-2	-	CASSLGEKVYGYTF	TGCGCCAGCAGCTTGGGAGAGAAGGTGTATGGCTACACCTTC
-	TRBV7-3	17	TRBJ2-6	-	CASSLRDGNSGANVLTF	TGTGCCAGCAGCTTACGGGACGGAAACTCTGGGGCCAACGTCCTGACTTTC
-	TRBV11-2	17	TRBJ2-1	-	CASSLARAASSYNEQFF	TGTGCCAGCAGCTTAGCCCGAGCGGCGTCTTCCTACAATGAGCAGTTCTTC
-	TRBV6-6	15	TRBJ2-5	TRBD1	CASSPGGAKVETQYF	TGTGCCAGCAGCCCAGGGGGCGCAAAGGTAGAGACCCAGTACTTC
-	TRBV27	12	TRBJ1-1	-	CASKGGFTEAFF	TGTGCCAGCAAGGGGGGGTTCACTGAAGCTTTCTTT
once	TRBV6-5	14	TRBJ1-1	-	CASSYPGQTTEAFF	TGTGCCAGCAGTTACCCAGGACAGACGACTGAAGCTTTCTTT
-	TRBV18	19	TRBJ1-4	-	CASSPPFFVRESTNEKLFF	TGTGCCAGCTCACCACCGTTCTTCGTAAGGGAATCCACTAATGAAAAACTGTTTTTT
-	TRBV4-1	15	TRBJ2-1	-	CASSQGRVSYNEQFF	TGCGCCAGCAGCCAAGGGCGGGTCTCCTACAATGAGCAGTTCTTC
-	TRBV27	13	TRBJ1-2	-	CASSLTTNYGYTF	TGTGCCAGCAGTTTAACAACTAACTATGGCTACACCTTC
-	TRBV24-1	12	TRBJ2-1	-	CANTGEYNEQFF	TGTGCCAATACGGGCGAATACAATGAGCAGTTCTTC
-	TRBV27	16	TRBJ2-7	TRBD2	CASSLSGGLRLYEQYF	TGTGCCAGCAGTTTATCGGGGGGACTAAGGCTCTACGAGCAGTACTTC
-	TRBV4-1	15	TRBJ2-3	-	CASSQIQGHTDTQYF	TGCGCCAGCAGCCAAATTCAGGGACACACAGATACGCAGTATTTT
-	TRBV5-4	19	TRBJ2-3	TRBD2	CASSLVAGRSGRSWDTQYF	TGTGCCAGCAGCTTGGTAGCGGGGCGTAGCGGGAGGTCTTGGGATACGCAGTATTTT
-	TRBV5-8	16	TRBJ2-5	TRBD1	CASSLGGQGFQETQYF	TGTGCCAGCAGCTTGGGGGGACAGGGGTTCCAAGAGACCCAGTACTTC
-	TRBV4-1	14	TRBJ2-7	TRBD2	CASSQEGLDPWQYF	TGCGCCAGCAGCCAAGAGGGACTAGACCCTTGGCAGTACTTC
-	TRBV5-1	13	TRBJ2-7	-	CASSLVGTYEQYF	TGCGCCAGCAGCTTGGTCGGGACCTACGAGCAGTACTTC
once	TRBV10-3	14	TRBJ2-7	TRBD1	CAISARDSSYEQYF	TGTGCCATCAGTGCCCGGGACAGCTCCTACGAGCAGTACTTC
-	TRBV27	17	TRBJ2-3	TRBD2	CASSLWGRGGGTDTQYF	TGTGCCAGCAGTTTATGGGGGCGGGGGGGCGGCACAGATACGCAGTATTTT
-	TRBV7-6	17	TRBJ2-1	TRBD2	CASSPRTSGPTGDEQFF	TGTGCCAGCAGCCCCAGGACTAGCGGTCCTACGGGGGATGAGCAGTTCTTC
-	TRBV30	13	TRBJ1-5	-	CAWCQALDQPQHF	TGTGCCTGGTGTCAGGCCTTAGATCAGCCCCAGCATTTT
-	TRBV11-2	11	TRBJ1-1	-	CASSLLSGLVF	TGTGCCAGCAGCCTGTTGAGTGGACTTGTCTTT
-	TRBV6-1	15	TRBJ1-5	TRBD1	CASSEGQGGNQPQHF	TGTGCCAGCAGTGAAGGACAGGGAGGAAATCAGCCCCAGCATTTT
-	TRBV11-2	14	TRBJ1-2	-	CASSLVGSRYGYTF	TGTGCCAGCAGCTTAGTCGGGTCCAGATATGGCTACACCTTC
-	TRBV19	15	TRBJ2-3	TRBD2	CASSVSGGAADTQYF	TGTGCCAGTAGTGTCAGCGGGGGGGCCGCAGATACGCAGTATTTT